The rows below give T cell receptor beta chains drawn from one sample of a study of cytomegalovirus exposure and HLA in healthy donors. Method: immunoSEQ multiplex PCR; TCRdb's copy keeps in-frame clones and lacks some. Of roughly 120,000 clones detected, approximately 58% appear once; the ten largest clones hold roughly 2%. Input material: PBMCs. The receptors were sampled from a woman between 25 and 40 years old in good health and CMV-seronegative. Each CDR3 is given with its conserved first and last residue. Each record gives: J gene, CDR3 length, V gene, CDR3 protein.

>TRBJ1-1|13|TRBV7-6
CASSSGVGTEAFF
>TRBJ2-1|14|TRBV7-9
CASSARDFYNEQFF
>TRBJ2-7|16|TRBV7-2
CASSLGLAGNSYEQYF
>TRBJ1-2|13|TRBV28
CASSQGQGYGYTF
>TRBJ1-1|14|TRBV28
CASNRGTANTEAFF
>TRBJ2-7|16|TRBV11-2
CASSLYGNTDFDEQYF
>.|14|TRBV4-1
CASSPTSGRGEQYF
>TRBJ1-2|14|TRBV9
CASSDGGMVDGYTF
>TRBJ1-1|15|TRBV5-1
CASSGGGNMNTEAFF
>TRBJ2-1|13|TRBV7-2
CASSLRGGNEQFF
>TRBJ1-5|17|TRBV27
CASSLGQGSDSNQPQHF